The entry that follows covers one T cell receptor beta chain sequence. Its target is unknown. Only in-frame clones appear in the TCRdb table, and some are missing; sequencing was by immunoSEQ multiplex PCR. In the table there are roughly 2.6 million clones, more than 90% of which are singletons. The data originate from a study of shared clonotypes between healthy human individuals. The study's findings and limits: Only a few donors were included, so the genetic and exposure-history diversity represented was limited.

Trimming at V came to 4 bases and at J to 0 bases, leaving 8 bases not matched to a gene. The V gene's germline CDR1 is SGHRS and CDR2 YFSETQ. The CDR3 covers 16 residues. The chain joins TRBV5-1 to TRBJ1-1; 8 positions match TRBD1. This receptor was taken from a man aged 18 to 29 in good health. The material sequenced was naive CD4+ T cells sorted from blood. The sample's subset: CD45RA+ positively selected. CDR3 in amino acids: CASSPTPGQVNTEAFF. DNA of the CDR3: TGCGCCAGCAGCCCCACGCCGGGACAGGTGAACACTGAAGCTTTCTTT.